The 5 T cell receptor beta chains below come from one sample, sequenced in a study of regulatory T cells in long-lasting Graves disease. The time point denotes: newly diagnosed GD, antithyroid drugs for less than 3 months. From RNA extracted from PBMCs, the TCR library was made. CDR3 regions were amplified by Arm-PCR using iRepertoire HTBI primers to build TCR beta libraries. TCRdb reprocessed the multiplex PCR reads via MiXCR and lists one record per CDR3 protein. The repertoire holds more than 450,000 distinct CDR3 sequences, with around 15% as singletons. This same sample was also part of a study on T cells in Graves' hyperthyroidism and ophthalmopathy.

Sample: peripheral blood mononuclear cells (PBMCs), taken at new diagnosis, from a patient treated with antithyroid drugs. The receptor set was obtained from a man in his forties with Graves disease.

This chain joins TRBV12-3 or TRBV12-4 and TRBJ1-1; 7 bases are shared with TRBD1. The CDR3 consists of 17 residues. Trimming took 7 bases from V and 0 from J; bases not matched to a gene: 14. CDR3 in amino acids: CASNDLGQVHLNTEAFF. DNA for the CDR3: TGTGCCAGCAACGATCTCGGACAGGTTCATCTGAACACTGAAGCTTTCTTT.

This clonotype was picked up a small number of times. The chain joins TRBV12-3 or TRBV12-4 to TRBJ2-7; no clear D gene. The CDR3 has 13 residues. Trimming removed 3 bases at V and 4 bases at J, with 10 bases between. CDR3 in amino acids: CASSFQRSYEQYF. As DNA, the CDR3 is TGTGCCAGCAGTTTTCAGAGGTCTTACGAGCAGTACTTC.

Many counts were recorded for this clonotype. The chain carries TRBV19 and TRBJ2-1; perhaps TRBD2 as D (6 bases). In germline, CDR1 is LNHDA, CDR2 SQIVND (reference sequence). The CDR3 is 13 amino acids. The V end was cut by 5 bases, the J end by 6 bases, with 11 bases between. The CDR3 loop reads CASSPGSLNEQFF. DNA of the CDR3: TGTGCCAGTAGTCCCGGGAGCCTCAATGAGCAGTTCTTC.

V gene TRBV6-1 combines with J gene TRBJ1-3, with 8 nucleotides matching TRBD1. There are 14 residues in the CDR3. With 5 bases clipped from V and 8 bases from J, the junction kept 8 bases outside the gene matches. The V gene's germline CDR1 is MNHNS and CDR2 SASEGT. CDR3 bases: TGTGCCAGCAGTCTTCGACAGGGGTTATACACCATATATTTT. Translation: CASSLRQGLYTIYF.

This clonotype was observed at least ten times. The chain combines TRBV12-3 or TRBV12-4 with TRBJ2-1; no clear D. With 5 bases removed from V and 3 bases from J, the gap between germline ends came to 14 bases. This CDR3 has 15 amino acids. CDR3 sequence (DNA): TGTGCCAGCAGTCCCAACTTGGGCAACTACAATGAGCAGTTCTTC. Its translation is CASSPNLGNYNEQFF.